The sequence of this T cell receptor beta chain was determined in a study of long-term antiretroviral therapy in people with HIV. Study-wide results and caveats: Pre-ART clonal expansions dominated every time point's repertoire. CDR3 lengths in HIV samples spanned a narrower range than controls. Despite increasing after ART, diversity remained lower than that of transplant donor controls.

V shed 0 bases, J shed 11 bases, and the junction held 11 bases outside the gene matches. This CDR3 comprises 14 residues. CDR1 and CDR2 from the germline V gene are GTSNPN and SVGIG (reference sequence). Regarding this clone: No antigen is known for it.

Sequencing used immunoSEQ v3.0 at survey level. Roughly 40,000-50,000 T-cell genomes per sample were the sequencing target. The protocol was immunoSEQ multiplex PCR, while the TCRdb copy is restricted to in-frame clones and leaves out a portion. The sample carries 20,000 to 25,000 clones, less than 85% recorded once. The source of this sequence is a man aged 35 to 55 with HIV. Here the sequenced sample was unsorted PBMCs, taken 2.3 to 2.5 years after starting antiretroviral therapy. V is TRBV30 and J is TRBJ2-3; 7 positions agree with TRBD2. The CDR3 nucleotides read TGTGCCTGGAGTGTGGGAGGGTCCCTAGTAGGGCAGTATTTT. Amino acids: CAWSVGGSLVGQYF.